The present T cell receptor beta chain was sequenced within a study of blood T cell repertoires in COVID-19. Study information: From T cells, B-cell-depleted T cells, or PBMCs came the material, which was cDNA or gDNA.

Original handling: It was from reference gene primer amplification that nucleated cell counts were estimated. Profiling relied on immunoSEQ multiplex PCR, and the TCRdb table lists in-frame clones only, not all of them. That table furnishes V, J and clone size, whereas the DNA furnished D and trimming. The repertoire holds more than 85,000 clones, roughly 80% seen once, with around a quarter in the top ten. The germline CDR1 and CDR2 sequences are SGHKS and YYEKEE (reference sequence). The CDR3 sequence is 14 residues long. Trimming stripped 4 bases from V and 3 bases from J, with 14 bases between. The sequence was collected from a man older than 75 with active or convalescent COVID-19. The sequenced sample was peripheral blood. V usage is TRBV5-5 and J usage is TRBJ2-7; a weak D match, TRBD1 (6 bases). The CDR3: CASSHYRVDYEQYF. Here the CDR3 DNA reads TGTGCCAGCAGCCACTACAGGGTTGACTACGAGCAGTACTTC.